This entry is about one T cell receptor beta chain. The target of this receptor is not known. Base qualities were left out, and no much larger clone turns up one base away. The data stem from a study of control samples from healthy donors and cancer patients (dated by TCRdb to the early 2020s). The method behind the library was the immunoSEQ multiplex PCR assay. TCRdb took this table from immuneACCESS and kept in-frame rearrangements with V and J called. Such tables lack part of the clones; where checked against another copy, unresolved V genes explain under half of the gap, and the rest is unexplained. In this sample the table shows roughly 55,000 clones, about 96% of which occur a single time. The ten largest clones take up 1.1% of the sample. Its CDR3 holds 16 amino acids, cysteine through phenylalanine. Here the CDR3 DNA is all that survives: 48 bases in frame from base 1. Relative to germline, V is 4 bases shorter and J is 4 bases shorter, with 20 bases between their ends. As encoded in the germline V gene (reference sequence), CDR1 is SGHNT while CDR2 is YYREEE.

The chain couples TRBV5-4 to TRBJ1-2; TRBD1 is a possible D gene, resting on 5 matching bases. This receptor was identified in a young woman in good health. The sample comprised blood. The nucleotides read TGTGCCAGCAGCCCAAGGGGAGGTAGTGGGTCCTATGGCTACACCTTC. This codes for CASSPRGGSGSYGYTF.